Shown below are 14 T cell receptor beta chains from a single sample sequenced in a study of shared clonotypes between healthy human individuals. The protocol was immunoSEQ multiplex PCR, while the TCRdb copy is restricted to in-frame clones and leaves out a portion. The sample carries over a million clones, 75% to 85% recorded once. The sample consisted of memory CD4+ T cells from PBMCs. Subset noted: CD45RA-negative fraction. These receptors all come from a man younger than 35 in good health. Some clones in this sample may be carry-over from other donors' samples.

This sequence joins TRBV18 and TRBJ1-3, with D unclear. Germline-derived CDR1 and CDR2 are KGHSH and LQKENI. The germline V and J ends were trimmed by 0 bases and 4 bases, with 10 bases remaining between them. This CDR3 is 15 amino acids long. The chain's CDR3 is CASSPPAGLGNTIYF. CDR3 DNA sequence: TGTGCCAGCTCACCACCCGCGGGGTTAGGAAACACCATATATTTT. Looking up the rest from reference TRBV18 and TRBJ1-3 gives the full variable domain: NAGVMQNPRHLVRRRGQEARLRCSPMKGHSHVYWYRQLPEEGLKFMVYLQKENIIDESGMPKERFSAEFPKEGPSILRIQQVVRGDSAAYFCASSPPAGLGNTIYFGEGSWLTVV.

The chain is built from TRBV19 and TRBJ1-1; possible D gene TRBD1, 5 bases. The CDR3 extends over 13 amino acids. Between the trimmed V and J ends, which lost 6 bases and 5 bases, there was a span of 13 bases. From germline, CDR1 is LNHDA and CDR2 SQIVND (reference sequence). CDR3 residues: CASRRSWGTEAFF. CDR3 bases: TGTGCCAGTAGGAGGTCCTGGGGGACTGAAGCTTTCTTT.

This chain links TRBV4-2 with TRBJ2-3, with 9 bases matching TRBD2. V dropped 8 bases and J dropped 3; count of bases not matched to a gene: 12. Germline CDR1 and CDR2: LGHNA and YNFKEQ. This CDR3 spans 16 amino acids. CDR3 coding DNA: TGTGCCAGCCAGAAAGTGGTAGCGGGAGCGACAGATACGCAGTATTTT. Protein: CASQKVVAGATDTQYF.

This clone was found a few times. The V gene is TRBV10-3, the J gene TRBJ1-1, with D tentatively TRBD1 (5 bases). CDR3 length: 13 amino acids. Looked up from germline, CDR1 is ENHRY and CDR2 is SYGVKD. Trimming removed 3 bases from V and 6 bases from J, with 11 bases in between. CDR3 in amino acids: CAISDRGSAEAFF. CDR3 nucleotide sequence: TGTGCCATCAGTGACCGGGGGTCCGCTGAAGCTTTCTTT.

The rearrangement joins TRBV7-3 to TRBJ2-3; weak D call: TRBD2 (6 bases). The germline V gene has CDR1 SGHTA and CDR2 FQGTGA. The CDR3 loop spans 15 amino acids. Trimming took 3 bases from V and 1 from J, leaving 11 bases between them. The CDR3 region is CASSFSGLRTDTQYF. DNA of the CDR3: TGTGCCAGCAGCTTCTCGGGACTGCGCACAGATACGCAGTATTTT. Drawing the rest from reference TRBV7-3 and TRBJ2-3, the complete variable domain is GAGVSQTPSNKVTEKGKYVELRCDPISGHTALYWYRQSLGQGPEFLIYFQGTGAADDSGLPNDRFFAVRPEGSVSTLKIQRTERGDSAVYLCASSFSGLRTDTQYFGPGTRLTVL.

This chain joins TRBV19 and TRBJ1-2; TRBD1 matches at 9 bases. With V trimmed by 8 bases and J by 3 bases, 13 bases remained unmatched. Germline V gene data show CDR1 as LNHDA and CDR2 as SQIVND (reference sequence). The CDR3 extends over 16 amino acids. CDR3 DNA: TGTGCCAGTGGGGGACAGGGAAAGGGAGCCTACTATGGCTACACCTTC. Its protein is CASGGQGKGAYYGYTF.

This chain links TRBV2 with TRBJ1-5, with 7 bases that match TRBD1. The CDR3 consists of 13 residues. Germline V gives CDR1 SNHLY, CDR2 FYNNEI. The junction had 4 bases not matched to a gene; V was cut back by 5 bases and J by 6 bases. The CDR3 spells CASSWDSAQPQHF. In DNA form, the CDR3 reads TGTGCCAGCAGTTGGGACAGTGCTCAGCCCCAGCATTTT.

This clone has just a few counts. The chain uses TRBV11-1 and TRBJ1-1, with 8 bases fitting TRBD1. Per germline, CDR1 SGHAT and CDR2 FQDESV (reference sequence). The CDR3 has 13 amino acids. Trimming cost V 8 bases and J 5 bases; bases outside gene matches: 7. CDR3 nucleotides: TGTGCCAGCCGGGGACAGGCGGGGACTGAAGCTTTCTTT. It is translated as CASRGQAGTEAFF.

The J gene is TRBJ1-1, the V gene TRBV5-1; 8 bases map to TRBD1. The CDR3 length is 17 residues. CDR1 is SGHRS and CDR2 is YFSETQ in the germline V gene. The V segment lost 3 bases and the J segment 4 bases; nucleotides outside the gene matches: 14. DNA of the CDR3: TGCGCCAGCAGCTATAGACAATCAGGGGGCATGGGCACTGAAGCTTTCTTT. It is translated as CASSYRQSGGMGTEAFF.

The count of this clone is one. This chain uses TRBV5-1 with TRBJ2-1; 8 nucleotides agree with TRBD2. Unmatched junction bases numbered 13, after V lost 5 bases and J lost 6 bases. This CDR3 comprises 16 residues. The germline gives CDR1 SGHRS, CDR2 YFSETQ. This chain's CDR3 is CASRPAPAGAINEQFF. CDR3 DNA: TGCGCCAGCAGGCCCGCCCCAGCGGGAGCGATCAATGAGCAGTTCTTC.

This chain links TRBV13 with TRBJ2-1; tentative D call: TRBD2 (6 bases). The CDR3 spans 13 residues. Per the germline V gene, CDR1 is PRHDT and CDR2 is FYEKMQ (reference sequence). The V gene lost 6 bases and the J gene lost 7 bases, with 13 bases spanning the gap. CDR3 in DNA: TGTGCCAGCAGGAGCGGGTTGATGAATGAGCAGTTCTTC. It encodes CASRSGLMNEQFF.

A word on this clone: This could be a read error, since a much larger clone is one nucleotide away. Other DNA sequences in this specimen translate into the identical CDR3. The rearrangement uses TRBV5-6 and TRBJ1-4; the D gene is possibly TRBD1 (5 bases). The V gene's germline CDR1 is SGHDT and CDR2 YYEEEE. Trimming shortened V by 4 bases and J by 0 bases, and 10 bases separated the two germline ends. The CDR3 runs 15 residues. The CDR3 DNA follows: TGTGCCAGCAGCAGTACGGGGGCAACTAATGAAAAACTGTTTTTT. This encodes CASSSTGATNEKLFF.

The CDR3 coding sequence is TGTGCCAGCAGTTTCTACTGGACTAGCGGCACAGATACGCAGTATTTT. This gives the protein CASSFYWTSGTDTQYF. The chain recombines TRBV28 with TRBJ2-3, with 9 nucleotides matching TRBD2. The trim removed 3 bases at V and 1 base at J, leaving 5 bases unmatched. The CDR3 length is 16 residues. Germline CDR1 MDHEN, CDR2 SYDVKM.

The chain links TRBV5-1 to TRBJ1-2, with TRBD1 matching over 9 bases. This CDR3 spans 13 amino acids. Trimming at V came to 4 bases and at J to 8 bases, leaving 6 bases not matched to a gene. The germline gives CDR1 SGHRS, CDR2 YFSETQ. The CDR3 reads CASSQTGGEGYTF. CDR3 DNA: TGCGCCAGCAGCCAAACAGGGGGCGAGGGCTACACCTTC.